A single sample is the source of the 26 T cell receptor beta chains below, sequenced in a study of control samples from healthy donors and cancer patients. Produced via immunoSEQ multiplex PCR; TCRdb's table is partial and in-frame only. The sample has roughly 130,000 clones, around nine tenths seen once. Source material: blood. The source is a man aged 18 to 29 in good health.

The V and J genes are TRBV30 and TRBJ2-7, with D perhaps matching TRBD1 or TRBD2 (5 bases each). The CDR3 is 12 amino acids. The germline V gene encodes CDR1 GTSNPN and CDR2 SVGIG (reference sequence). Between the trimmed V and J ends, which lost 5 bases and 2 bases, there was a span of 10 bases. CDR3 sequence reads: CAWWDGAYEQYF. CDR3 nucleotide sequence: TGTGCCTGGTGGGACGGTGCCTACGAGCAGTACTTC.

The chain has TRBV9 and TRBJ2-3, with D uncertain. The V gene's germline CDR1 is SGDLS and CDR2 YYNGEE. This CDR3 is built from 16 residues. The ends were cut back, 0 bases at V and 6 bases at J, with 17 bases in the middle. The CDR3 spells CASSVAPTPYPDTQYF. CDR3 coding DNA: TGTGCCAGCAGCGTAGCCCCAACCCCCTATCCGGATACGCAGTATTTT.

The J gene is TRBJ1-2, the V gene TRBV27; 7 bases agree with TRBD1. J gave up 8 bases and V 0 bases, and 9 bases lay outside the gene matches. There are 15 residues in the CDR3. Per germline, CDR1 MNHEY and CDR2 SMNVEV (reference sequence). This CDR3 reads CASSLSRQGGSGYTF. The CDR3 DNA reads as TGTGCCAGCAGTTTATCGAGGCAGGGGGGGTCAGGCTACACCTTC.

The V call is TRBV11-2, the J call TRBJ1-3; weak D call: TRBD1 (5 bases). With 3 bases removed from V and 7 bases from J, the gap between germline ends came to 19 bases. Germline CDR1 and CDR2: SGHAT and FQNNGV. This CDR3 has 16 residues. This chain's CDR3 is CASSFANTGVGNTIYF. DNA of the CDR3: TGTGCCAGCAGCTTTGCTAATACAGGAGTCGGGAACACCATATATTTT.

The CDR3 is CASSQTGEETQYF. The CDR3 DNA follows: TGTGCCAGCAGCCAGACAGGAGAAGAGACCCAGTACTTC. The chain has TRBV9 and TRBJ2-5, with D possibly matching TRBD1 (6 bases). Trimming stripped 4 bases from V and 3 bases from J, with 10 bases between. The CDR3 runs 13 residues. The germline gives CDR1 SGDLS, CDR2 YYNGEE.

For the CDR3, the DNA is TGTGCTAGTGCCCTAACCGGGACTAGCGGAAAGGACCAAGAGACCCAGTACTTC. Translated, it gives CASALTGTSGKDQETQYF. The chain carries TRBV12-5 and TRBJ2-5; TRBD2 matches 11 bases. The CDR3 runs 18 residues. CDR1 and CDR2 from the germline V gene are LGHNT and FRNRAP. Trimming at V came to 7 bases and at J to 0 bases, leaving 13 bases not matched to a gene.

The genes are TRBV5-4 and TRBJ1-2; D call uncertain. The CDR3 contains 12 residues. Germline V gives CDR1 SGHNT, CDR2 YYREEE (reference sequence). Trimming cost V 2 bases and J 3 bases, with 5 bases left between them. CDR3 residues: CASSFLDYGYTF. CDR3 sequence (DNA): TGTGCCAGCAGCTTTTTAGACTATGGCTACACCTTC. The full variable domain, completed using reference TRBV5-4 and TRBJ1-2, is ETGVTQSPTHLIKTRGQQVTLRCSSQSGHNTVSWYQQALGQGPQFIFQYYREEENGRGNFPPRFSGLQFPNYSSELNVNALELDDSALYLCASSFLDYGYTFGSGTRLTVV.

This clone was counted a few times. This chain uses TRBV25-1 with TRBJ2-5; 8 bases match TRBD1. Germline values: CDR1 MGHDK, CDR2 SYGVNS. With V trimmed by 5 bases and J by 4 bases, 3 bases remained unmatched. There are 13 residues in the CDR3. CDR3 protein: CASSTGQGETQYF. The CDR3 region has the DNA TGTGCCAGCAGTACCGGACAGGGAGAGACCCAGTACTTC.

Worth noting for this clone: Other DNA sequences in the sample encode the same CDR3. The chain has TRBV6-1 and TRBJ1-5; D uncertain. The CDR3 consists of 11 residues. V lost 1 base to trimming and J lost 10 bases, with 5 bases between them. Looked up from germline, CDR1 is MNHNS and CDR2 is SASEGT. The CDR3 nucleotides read TGTGCCAGCAGTGAAGAGGGACCCCAGCATTTT. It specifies CASSEEGPQHF.

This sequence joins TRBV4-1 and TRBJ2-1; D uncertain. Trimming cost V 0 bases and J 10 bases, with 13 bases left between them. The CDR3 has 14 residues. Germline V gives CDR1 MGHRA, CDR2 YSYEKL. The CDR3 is CASSQDLQDGEQFF. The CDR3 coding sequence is TGCGCCAGCAGCCAAGATCTTCAGGACGGAGAGCAGTTCTTC.

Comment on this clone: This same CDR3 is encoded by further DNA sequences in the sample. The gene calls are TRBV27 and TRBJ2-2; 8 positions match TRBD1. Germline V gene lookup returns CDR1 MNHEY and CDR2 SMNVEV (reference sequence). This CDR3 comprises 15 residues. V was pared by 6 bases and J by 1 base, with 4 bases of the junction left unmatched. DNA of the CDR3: TGTGCCAGCAGCCCTGGACAGGGGAACACCGGGGAGCTGTTTTTT. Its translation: CASSPGQGNTGELFF.

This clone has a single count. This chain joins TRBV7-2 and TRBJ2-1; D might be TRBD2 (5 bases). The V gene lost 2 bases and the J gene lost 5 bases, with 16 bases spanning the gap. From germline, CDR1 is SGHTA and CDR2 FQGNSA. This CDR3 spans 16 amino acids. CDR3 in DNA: TGTGCCAGCAGCTTAAATGAGGGAGAGGTCCACAATGAGCAGTTCTTC. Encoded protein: CASSLNEGEVHNEQFF.

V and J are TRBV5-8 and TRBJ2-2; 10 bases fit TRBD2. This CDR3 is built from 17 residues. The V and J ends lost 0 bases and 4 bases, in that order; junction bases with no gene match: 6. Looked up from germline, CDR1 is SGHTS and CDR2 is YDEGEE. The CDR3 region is CASSLVLAGDLTGELFF. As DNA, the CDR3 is TGTGCCAGCAGCTTGGTCCTAGCGGGAGACCTCACCGGGGAGCTGTTTTTT.

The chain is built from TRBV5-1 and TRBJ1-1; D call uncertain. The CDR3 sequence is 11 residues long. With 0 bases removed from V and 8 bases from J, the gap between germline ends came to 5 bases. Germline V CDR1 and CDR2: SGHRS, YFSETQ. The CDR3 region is CASSLDREAFF. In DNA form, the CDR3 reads TGCGCCAGCAGCTTGGACAGAGAAGCTTTCTTT.

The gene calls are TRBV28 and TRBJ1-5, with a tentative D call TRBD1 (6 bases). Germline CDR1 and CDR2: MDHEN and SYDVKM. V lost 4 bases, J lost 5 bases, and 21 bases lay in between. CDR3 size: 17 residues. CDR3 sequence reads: CASSSPLGGGEDQPQHF. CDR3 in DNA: TGTGCCAGCAGTTCCCCCCTGGGGGGCGGCGAAGATCAGCCCCAGCATTTT.

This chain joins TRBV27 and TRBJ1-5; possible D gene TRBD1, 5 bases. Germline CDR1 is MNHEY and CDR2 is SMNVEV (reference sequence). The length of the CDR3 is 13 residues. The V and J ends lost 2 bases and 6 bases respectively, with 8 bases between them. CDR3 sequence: CASSLGGFQPQHF. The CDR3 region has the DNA TGTGCCAGCAGTTTAGGGGGTTTTCAGCCCCAGCATTTT.

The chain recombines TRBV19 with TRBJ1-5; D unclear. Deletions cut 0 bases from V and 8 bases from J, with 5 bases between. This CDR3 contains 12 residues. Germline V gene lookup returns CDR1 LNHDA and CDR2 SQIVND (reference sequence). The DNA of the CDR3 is TGTGCCAGTAGTATAGAATTCAAGCCCCAGCATTTT. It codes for CASSIEFKPQHF.

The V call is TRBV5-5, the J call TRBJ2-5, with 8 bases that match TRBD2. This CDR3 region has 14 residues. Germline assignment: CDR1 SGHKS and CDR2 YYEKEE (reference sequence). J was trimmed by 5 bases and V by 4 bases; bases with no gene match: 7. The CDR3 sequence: CASSREGTSETQYF. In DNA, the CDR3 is TGTGCCAGCAGCAGGGAGGGGACTAGTGAGACCCAGTACTTC.

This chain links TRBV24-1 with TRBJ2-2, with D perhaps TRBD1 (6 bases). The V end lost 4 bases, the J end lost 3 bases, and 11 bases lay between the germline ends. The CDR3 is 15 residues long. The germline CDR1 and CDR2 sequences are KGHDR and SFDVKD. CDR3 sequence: CATSDYTGYTGELFF. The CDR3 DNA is TGTGCCACCAGTGACTACACAGGGTACACCGGGGAGCTGTTTTTT.

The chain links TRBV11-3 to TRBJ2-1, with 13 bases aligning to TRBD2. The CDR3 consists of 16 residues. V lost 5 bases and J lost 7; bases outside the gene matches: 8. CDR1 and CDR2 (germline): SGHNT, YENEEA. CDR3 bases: TGTGCCAGCAGCCCCGGACTAGCGGGAGTTCGAAATGAGCAGTTCTTC. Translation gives CASSPGLAGVRNEQFF. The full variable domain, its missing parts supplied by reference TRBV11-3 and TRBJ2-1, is EAGVVQSPRYKIIEKKQPVAFWCNPISGHNTLYWYLQNLGQGPELLIRYENEEAVDDSQLPKDRFSAERLKGVDSTLKIQPAELGDSAVYLCASSPGLAGVRNEQFFGPGTRLTVL.

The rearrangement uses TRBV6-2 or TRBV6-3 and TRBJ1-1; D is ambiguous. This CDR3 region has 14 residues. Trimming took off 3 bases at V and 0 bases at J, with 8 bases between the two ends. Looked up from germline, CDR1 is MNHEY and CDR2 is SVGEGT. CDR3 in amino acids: CASSYPGLNTEAFF. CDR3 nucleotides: TGTGCCAGCAGTTATCCCGGACTGAACACTGAAGCTTTCTTT.

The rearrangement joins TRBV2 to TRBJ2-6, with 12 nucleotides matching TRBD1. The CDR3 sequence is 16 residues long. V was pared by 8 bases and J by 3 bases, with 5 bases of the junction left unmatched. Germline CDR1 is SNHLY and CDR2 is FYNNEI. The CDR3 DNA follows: TGTGCCAGCGGGGACAGGGGGCGTTTTGGGGCCAACGTCCTGACTTTC. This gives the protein CASGDRGRFGANVLTF.

CDR3 loop: CASSLRTSGTSGGSSYEQYF. The CDR3 coding sequence is TGCGCCAGCAGCCTCCGAACATCAGGGACTAGCGGGGGTAGCTCCTACGAGCAGTACTTC. This chain uses TRBV4-1 with TRBJ2-7; 14 nucleotides match TRBD2. Germline V gene lookup returns CDR1 MGHRA and CDR2 YSYEKL. CDR3 length: 20 residues. Trimming cost V 4 bases and J 0 bases; bases outside gene matches: 14.

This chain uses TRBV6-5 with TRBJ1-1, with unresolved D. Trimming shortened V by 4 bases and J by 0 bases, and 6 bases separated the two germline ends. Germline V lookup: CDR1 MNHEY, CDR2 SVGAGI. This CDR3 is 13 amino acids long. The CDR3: CASSFKLNTEAFF. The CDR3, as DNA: TGTGCCAGCAGTTTTAAGTTGAACACTGAAGCTTTCTTT.

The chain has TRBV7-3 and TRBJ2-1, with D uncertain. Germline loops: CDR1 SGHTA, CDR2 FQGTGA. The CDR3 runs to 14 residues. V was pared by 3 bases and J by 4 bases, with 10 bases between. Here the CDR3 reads CASSLNPGYNEQFF. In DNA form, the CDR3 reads TGTGCCAGCAGCTTGAACCCAGGTTACAATGAGCAGTTCTTC.

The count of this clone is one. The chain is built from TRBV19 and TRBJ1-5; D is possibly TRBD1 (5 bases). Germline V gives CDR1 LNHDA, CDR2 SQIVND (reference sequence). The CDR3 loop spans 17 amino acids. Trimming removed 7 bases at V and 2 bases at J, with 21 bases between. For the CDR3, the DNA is TGTGCCAGTACCGAAACCGGGGGAGCCGTTGGCAATCAGCCCCAGCATTTT. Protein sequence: CASTETGGAVGNQPQHF.